This TCR beta chain was profiled in a study of cytomegalovirus exposure and HLA in healthy donors. Amplification used 60 Vbeta primers and 13 Jbeta primers. Assay used: immunoSEQ multiplex PCR; TCRdb lists only in-frame clones, some missing. This table holds under 150,000 clones, 75% to 90% found once. The CDR3 spans 15 residues. Germline V gives CDR1 SGHDN, CDR2 FVKESK. V trimming: 4 bases; J trimming: 4 bases; junction bases outside the gene matches: 9. The receptor comes from a woman aged 25 to 39 in good health and CMV-seropositive. The rearrangement links TRBV14 to TRBJ1-2, with TRBD1 matching over 7 bases. The sample comprised PBMCs. The CDR3 loop reads CASSPTLGTVYGYTF. The CDR3 DNA reads as TGTGCCAGCAGCCCAACCCTCGGGACAGTCTATGGCTACACCTTC.